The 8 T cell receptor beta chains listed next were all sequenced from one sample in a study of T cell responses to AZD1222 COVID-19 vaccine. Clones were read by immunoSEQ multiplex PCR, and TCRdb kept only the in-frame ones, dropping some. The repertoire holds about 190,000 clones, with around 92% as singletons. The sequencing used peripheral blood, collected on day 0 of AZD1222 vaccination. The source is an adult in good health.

The CDR3 DNA reads as TGTGCCAGCAGTTTATCTTCCACGGGGTCTGGGCAGTTCTTC. Amino acids: CASSLSSTGSGQFF. This sequence joins TRBV27 and TRBJ2-1, with D maybe TRBD2 (5 bases). The CDR3 runs to 14 residues. CDR1 is MNHEY, CDR2 SMNVEV, per germline (reference sequence). Trimming pared 0 bases from V and 12 bases from J, leaving 15 bases between.

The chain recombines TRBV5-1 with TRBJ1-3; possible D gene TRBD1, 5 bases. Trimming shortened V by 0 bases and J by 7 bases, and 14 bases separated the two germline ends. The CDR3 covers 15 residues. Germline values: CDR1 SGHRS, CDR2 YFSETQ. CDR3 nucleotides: TGCGCCAGCAGCTTGGATCGGGACCGAACGAACACCATATATTTT. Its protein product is CASSLDRDRTNTIYF.

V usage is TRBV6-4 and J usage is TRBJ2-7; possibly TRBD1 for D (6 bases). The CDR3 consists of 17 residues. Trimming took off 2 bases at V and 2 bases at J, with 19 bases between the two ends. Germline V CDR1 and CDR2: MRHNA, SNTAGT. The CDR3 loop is CASSDDTGPSHPYEQYF. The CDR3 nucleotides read TGTGCCAGCAGTGACGATACAGGGCCTTCCCATCCCTACGAGCAGTACTTC.

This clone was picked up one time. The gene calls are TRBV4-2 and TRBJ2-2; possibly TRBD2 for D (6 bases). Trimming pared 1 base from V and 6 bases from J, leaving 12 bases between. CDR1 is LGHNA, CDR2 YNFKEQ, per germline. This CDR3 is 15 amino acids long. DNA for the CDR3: TGTGCCAGCAGCCAAGGACTAGAGATTCCCGGGGAGCTGTTTTTT. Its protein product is CASSQGLEIPGELFF.

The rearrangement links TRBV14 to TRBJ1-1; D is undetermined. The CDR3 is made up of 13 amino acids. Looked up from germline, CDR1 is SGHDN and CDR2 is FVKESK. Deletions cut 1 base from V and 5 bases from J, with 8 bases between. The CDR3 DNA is TGTGCCAGCAGCCAAGGGGTCGGGACTGAAGCTTTCTTT. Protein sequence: CASSQGVGTEAFF.

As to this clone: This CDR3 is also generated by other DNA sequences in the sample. The CDR3 reads CASSSGTGNYEQYF. The CDR3 nucleotides read TGTGCCAGCAGCAGTGGGACAGGGAACTACGAGCAGTACTTC. The chain recombines TRBV5-6 with TRBJ2-7; 9 nucleotides agree with TRBD1. Germline V gene sequence: CDR1 SGHDT, CDR2 YYEEEE. Trimming took 4 bases from V and 3 from J; bases not matched to a gene: 5. The CDR3 length is 14 residues.

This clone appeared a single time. As DNA, the CDR3 is TGTGCCAGCAGCTTAGATCCCCGGAAAGCTCTGGAGACCCAGTACTTC. It translates to CASSLDPRKALETQYF. The gene calls are TRBV11-3 and TRBJ2-5; no clear D gene. Germline-derived CDR1 and CDR2 are SGHNT and YENEEA. Trimming stripped 0 bases from V and 5 bases from J, with 16 bases between. The CDR3 has 16 residues.

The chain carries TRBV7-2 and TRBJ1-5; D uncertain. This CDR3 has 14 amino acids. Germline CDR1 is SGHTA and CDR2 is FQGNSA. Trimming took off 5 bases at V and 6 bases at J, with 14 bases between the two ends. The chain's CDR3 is CASSGWGGSQPQHF. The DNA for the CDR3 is TGTGCCAGCAGCGGGTGGGGTGGAAGTCAGCCCCAGCATTTT. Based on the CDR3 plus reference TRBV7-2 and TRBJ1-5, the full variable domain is GAGVSQSPSNKVTEKGKDVELRCDPISGHTALYWYRQSLGQGLEFLIYFQGNSAPDKSGLPSDRFSAERTGGSVSTLTIQRTQQEDSAVYLCASSGWGGSQPQHFGDGTRLSIL.